This T cell receptor (beta chain) was observed in a study of blood T cell repertoires in COVID-19. Study in general: Acute and convalescent COVID-19 samples came from the United States, Italy and Spain. The cDNA or gDNA used as material had been derived from T cells, B-cell-depleted T cells, or PBMCs.

Across roughly 25 US areas, participants ranged in age from about 18 to 90 years. V dropped 3 bases and J dropped 6 bases, with 18 bases sitting between them. Germline CDR1 is LNHDA and CDR2 is SQIVND (reference sequence). CDR3 length: 16 residues. Measured with immunoSEQ multiplex PCR; TCRdb has only the in-frame clones, and not every one. The profile covers approximately 220,000 clones, with just under 90% appearing a single time and around 1.3% taken by the ten largest. The clonotype was recovered from a man younger than 45 who had recovered from COVID-19. The V gene is TRBV19, the J gene TRBJ1-5; D is unresolved. Sequenced input: PBMCs or T cells enriched from blood (not recorded which). The CDR3 protein is CASSIRARTRVQPQHF. CDR3 DNA: TGTGCCAGTAGTATTCGGGCCAGGACGAGGGTTCAGCCCCAGCATTTT. Filled out from reference TRBV19 and TRBJ1-5, the complete variable domain reads DGGITQSPKYLFRKEGQNVTLSCEQNLNHDAMYWYRQDPGQGLRLIYYSQIVNDFQKGDIAEGYSVSREKKESFPLTVTSAQKNPTAFYLCASSIRARTRVQPQHFGDGTRLSIL.